One and the same sample provided the 18 T cell receptor beta chains below, sequenced in a study of OX40 agonist ivuxolimab in advanced cancers. Profiled with immunoSEQ multiplex PCR; TCRdb holds only in-frame clones, not every one. The sample carries 35,000 to 55,000 clones, around 89% recorded once. The sample was CD4+ or CD8+ T cells sorted from blood, taken in a trial of the OX40 agonist ivuxolimab. The receptors were gathered from an adult with an advanced solid tumor such as melanoma, head and neck, liver or kidney cancer.

The genes are TRBV9 and TRBJ1-3; TRBD1 might be the D (5 bases). Germline loops: CDR1 SGDLS, CDR2 YYNGEE. Trimming removed 4 bases at V and 3 bases at J, with 11 bases between. This CDR3 has 14 amino acids. CDR3 amino acids: CASSRGVVGNTIYF. CDR3 bases: TGTGCCAGCAGCCGGGGGGTAGTTGGAAACACCATATATTTT.

The chain uses TRBV6-1 and TRBJ1-1; TRBD1 matches 10 bases. Germline CDR1 is MNHNS and CDR2 is SASEGT. J was trimmed by 4 bases and V by 7 bases; bases with no gene match: 6. This CDR3 has 14 residues. The DNA for the CDR3 is TGTGCCAGCAATCCGGGACAGGGGACCACTGAAGCTTTCTTT. It specifies CASNPGQGTTEAFF.

The chain employs TRBV5-5 and TRBJ1-3; 8 bases line up with TRBD1. The CDR3 extends over 18 amino acids. The V gene end was trimmed by 0 bases and the J gene end by 0 bases; junction bases not matched to a gene: 8. Germline V gene lookup returns CDR1 SGHKS and CDR2 YYEKEE (reference sequence). CDR3 sequence reads: CASSLEGGQAASGNTIYF. DNA for the CDR3: TGTGCCAGCAGCTTGGAGGGGGGACAGGCCGCCTCTGGAAACACCATATATTTT.

The CDR3 coding sequence is TGTGCCAGCAGTGCCTCCGGGACTAGCGGGAGGAGGCTAGCCAAAAACATTCAGTACTTC. This gives the protein CASSASGTSGRRLAKNIQYF. The chain links TRBV27 to TRBJ2-4, with TRBD2 identical over 15 bases. The CDR3 is made up of 20 amino acids. Germline values: CDR1 MNHEY, CDR2 SMNVEV (reference sequence). V dropped 5 bases and J dropped 0; count of bases not matched to a gene: 11.

The chain recombines TRBV25-1 with TRBJ1-4, with D unclear. Germline V gives CDR1 MGHDK, CDR2 SYGVNS. The length of the CDR3 is 14 residues. V gave up 4 bases and J gave up 7 bases, with 13 bases separating them. CDR3 sequence (DNA): TGTGCCAGCAGTGCGGGGTCGGAAGGTGAAAAACTGTTTTTT. As protein: CASSAGSEGEKLFF.

This chain joins TRBV5-1 and TRBJ2-5; 11 bases align to TRBD2. The germline gives CDR1 SGHRS, CDR2 YFSETQ. Trimming took 4 bases from V and 6 from J; bases not matched to a gene: 8. CDR3 length: 15 residues. CDR3 bases: TGCGCCAGCAGCCCGGAGACTAGCGGGATAAAGACCCAGTACTTC. Translating it yields CASSPETSGIKTQYF.

The V call is TRBV2, the J call TRBJ2-7, with a possible D match to TRBD1 (5 bases). Trimming left V 4 bases short and J 9 bases short, with 10 bases between. There are 11 residues in the CDR3. Germline V gene lookup returns CDR1 SNHLY and CDR2 FYNNEI. CDR3 in DNA: TGTGCCAGCAGTGGACAGTTCGGGCAGTACTTC. Translation: CASSGQFGQYF.

A remark on this clone: Other DNA sequences in the sample encode the same CDR3. The gene calls are TRBV7-9 and TRBJ2-7, with D possibly called TRBD1 or TRBD2 (7 bases each). Looked up from germline, CDR1 is SEHNR and CDR2 is FQNEAQ (reference sequence). V was clipped by 1 base and J by 9 bases, with 22 bases between them. The CDR3 loop spans 16 amino acids. In nucleotides, the CDR3 is TGTGCCAGCAGCTTAGTGAGCGGGACAGTCCCTGCGCGGCAGTACTTC. As protein: CASSLVSGTVPARQYF.

This rearrangement joins TRBV5-1 to TRBJ2-3; 10 bases are a match to TRBD2. Germline V gene data show CDR1 as SGHRS and CDR2 as YFSETQ. The junction had 6 bases not matched to a gene; V was cut back by 4 bases and J by 1 base. This CDR3 region has 16 residues. The CDR3 protein is CASSPDGTSGTDTQYF. The CDR3 DNA is TGCGCCAGCAGCCCTGACGGGACTAGCGGCACAGATACGCAGTATTTT.

The gene calls are TRBV9 and TRBJ1-2; TRBD1 matches 10 bases. Germline lookup yields CDR1 SGDLS and CDR2 YYNGEE. V lost 3 bases to trimming and J lost 1 base; unmatched junction nucleotides: 3. CDR3 size: 15 residues. CDR3: CASSAGTGDNYGYTF. As DNA, the CDR3 is TGTGCCAGCAGCGCCGGGACAGGGGATAACTATGGCTACACCTTC.

Comment on this clone: The junction does not match germline at one end; this may be a read error. The V call is TRBV5-4, the J call TRBJ2-5; 14 bases agree with TRBD2. The CDR3 loop spans 17 amino acids. The germline V gene has CDR1 SGHNT and CDR2 YYREEE (reference sequence). The CDR3 DNA sequence: TGCGCCAGCAGCGGAGGGACTAGCGGGAGCCTACAAGAGACCCAGTACTTC. Encoded protein: CASSGGTSGSLQETQYF.

The V call is TRBV18, the J call TRBJ2-7; 7 nucleotides agree with TRBD2. The ends lost 3 bases at V and 2 bases at J; junction bases unmatched: 1. The CDR3 has 13 residues. Germline V gene lookup returns CDR1 KGHSH and CDR2 LQKENI. CDR3 region: CASSPGGTYEQYF. The CDR3 region has the DNA TGTGCCAGCTCACCGGGAGGGACCTACGAGCAGTACTTC.

The chain uses TRBV19 and TRBJ2-3; D not certain. Germline CDR1 and CDR2: LNHDA and SQIVND (reference sequence). V lost 4 bases to trimming and J lost 3 bases, with 8 bases between them. This CDR3 has 13 residues. CDR3 amino acids: CASSTSRTDTQYF. The CDR3 DNA reads as TGTGCCAGTAGTACCTCTAGGACAGATACGCAGTATTTT.

This CDR3 reads CASRRDRGRSPLHF. The CDR3 nucleotides read TGTGCCAGCAGGCGGGACAGGGGTAGATCACCCCTCCACTTT. The chain carries TRBV13 and TRBJ1-6; TRBD1 matches at 10 bases. Trimming at V came to 6 bases and at J to 10 bases, leaving 6 bases not matched to a gene. CDR3 length: 14 amino acids. Germline V CDR1 and CDR2: PRHDT, FYEKMQ (reference sequence).

V gene TRBV5-8 combines with J gene TRBJ1-2; D is possibly TRBD1 (6 bases). This CDR3 contains 14 residues. Germline CDR1 reads SGHTS; CDR2 reads YDEGEE. The V gene lost 3 bases and the J gene lost 8 bases, with 17 bases spanning the gap. CDR3 residues: CASSWGPGGRGYTF. The CDR3 nucleotides read TGTGCCAGCAGCTGGGGGCCCGGGGGTCGAGGCTACACCTTC.

This sequence joins TRBV28 and TRBJ1-3; D not resolved. Germline V CDR1 and CDR2: MDHEN, SYDVKM. The V end was cut by 2 bases, the J end by 0 bases, with 5 bases between. There are 14 residues in the CDR3. The CDR3 DNA reads as TGTGCCAGCAGTTTAGGACTCTCTGGAAACACCATATATTTT. As protein: CASSLGLSGNTIYF.

The chain combines TRBV27 with TRBJ1-5, with TRBD1 matching 7 bases. V lost 6 bases and J lost 4; bases outside the gene matches: 9. The CDR3 extends over 15 amino acids. Germline lookup yields CDR1 MNHEY and CDR2 SMNVEV (reference sequence). Written as DNA, the CDR3 is TGTGCCAGCAGGAAGCAACAGGGGCGGAATCAGCCCCAGCATTTT. This sequence encodes CASRKQQGRNQPQHF.

This chain links TRBV6-1 with TRBJ2-5; D is possibly TRBD1 (7 bases). The CDR3 totals 15 residues. CDR1 is MNHNS and CDR2 is SASEGT in the germline V gene. Trimming removed 3 bases at V and 5 bases at J, with 16 bases between. CDR3 nucleotide sequence: TGTGCCAGCAGTGAGCCGGGCAGGGGGGTTGAGACCCAGTACTTC. It is translated as CASSEPGRGVETQYF.